These 9 T cell receptor beta chains share one sample of origin, sequenced in a study of regulatory T cells in long-lasting Graves disease. HTBI primers from iRepertoire and Arm-PCR of CDR3 regions yielded the TCR beta libraries. TCRdb reprocessed the multiplex PCR reads with MiXCR, giving one entry per CDR3 protein. The sample consists of about 540,000 distinct CDR3 sequences, roughly 13% of them appearing once. This sample's time point: newly diagnosed GD, antithyroid drugs for less than 3 months. PBMC-derived RNA was used for the TCR library. These data were also reused for a study on T cells in Graves' hyperthyroidism and ophthalmopathy.

Sequencing was performed on peripheral blood mononuclear cells (PBMCs), taken at new diagnosis, from a patient treated with antithyroid drugs. All receptors derive from a man younger than 40 with Graves disease.

A remark on this clonotype: A single base separates this from a much larger clone, so it may be a read error. The CDR3 reads CSVEPRPVDNEQYF. Written as DNA, the CDR3 is TGCAGCGTCGAGCCACGACCGGTGGATAATGAGCAGTACTTC. V usage is TRBV29-1 and J usage is TRBJ2-7; D uncertain. Germline CDR1 SQVTM, CDR2 ANQGSEA. The CDR3 is 14 residues long. V shed 6 bases and J shed 7 bases, with 22 bases lying between them.

This clonotype has a handful of counts. J is TRBJ2-1 and V is TRBV3-1; 13 bases map to TRBD2. J gave up 4 bases and V 5 bases, and 11 bases lay outside the gene matches. Looked up from germline, CDR1 is LGHDT and CDR2 is YNNKEL (reference sequence). The CDR3 runs to 18 residues. The CDR3 loop is CASSLRGTSGTLYNEQFF. CDR3 bases: TGTGCCAGCAGCTTACGAGGGACTAGCGGGACCTTATACAATGAGCAGTTCTTC.

In its sample, this clonotype was seen once. The rearrangement joins TRBV5-1 to TRBJ2-3; 10 positions match TRBD2. The CDR3 contains 15 residues. V dropped 4 bases and J dropped 3; count of bases not matched to a gene: 5. Germline assignment: CDR1 SGHRS and CDR2 YFSETQ. The CDR3 nucleotides read TGCGCCAGCAGCAATAGCGGGAGGATGACAGATACGCAGTATTTT. Translated: CASSNSGRMTDTQYF. Full variable domain (rest looked up from reference TRBV5-1 and TRBJ2-3): KAGVTQTPRYLIKTRGQQVTLSCSPISGHRSVSWYQQTPGQGLQFLFEYFSETQRNKGNFPGRFSGRQFSNSRSEMNVSTLELGDSALYLCASSNSGRMTDTQYFGPGTRLTVL.

The CDR3 is CAISSAGFSYEQYF. Here the CDR3 DNA reads TGTGCCATCAGTTCAGCAGGGTTTTCCTACGAGCAGTACTTC. The rearrangement links TRBV10-3 to TRBJ2-7, with D tentatively TRBD1 (5 bases). Trimming shortened V by 5 bases and J by 1 base, and 12 bases separated the two germline ends. This CDR3 contains 14 residues. CDR1 ENHRY and CDR2 SYGVKD come from the germline V gene.

The chain joins TRBV5-1 to TRBJ2-1; TRBD1 or TRBD2 may be the D gene (7 bases each). The CDR3 sequence is 13 residues long. CDR1 and CDR2 (germline): SGHRS, YFSETQ. V lost 3 bases and J 8 bases, leaving 12 bases between the germline ends. Here the CDR3 DNA reads TGCGCCAGCAGCTCACAGGGGAGGGATGAGCAGTTCTTC. As protein: CASSSQGRDEQFF.

The chain carries TRBV5-1 and TRBJ2-3; TRBD1 agrees at 8 bases. V lost 3 bases to trimming and J lost 3 bases; unmatched junction nucleotides: 9. Germline V gene lookup returns CDR1 SGHRS and CDR2 YFSETQ. The CDR3 length is 16 residues. The CDR3 bases are TGCGCCAGCAGCTCGGAACAGGGGGTCCGGACAGATACGCAGTATTTT. Its protein product is CASSSEQGVRTDTQYF.

This clonotype was seen ten or more times. The chain has TRBV2 and TRBJ2-3; TRBD1 matches 10 bases. With 7 bases clipped from V and 3 bases from J, the junction kept 10 bases outside the gene matches. The germline gives CDR1 SNHLY, CDR2 FYNNEI. This CDR3 region has 16 residues. The CDR3 here is CASILAPGQGTDTQYF. The CDR3 DNA sequence: TGTGCCAGCATTCTCGCTCCGGGACAGGGGACAGATACGCAGTATTTT.

The CDR3 bases are TGCGCCAGCAGTTTCAACAGGGGGCGAACCGGGGAGCTGTTTTTT. This gives the protein CASSFNRGRTGELFF. The gene calls are TRBV5-1 and TRBJ2-2; 9 bases are a match to TRBD1. Germline V gene lookup returns CDR1 SGHRS and CDR2 YFSETQ. This CDR3 region has 15 residues. V shed 5 bases and J 5 bases; nucleotides not matched to a gene: 7. Full variable domain (missing parts from reference TRBV5-1 and TRBJ2-2): KAGVTQTPRYLIKTRGQQVTLSCSPISGHRSVSWYQQTPGQGLQFLFEYFSETQRNKGNFPGRFSGRQFSNSRSEMNVSTLELGDSALYLCASSFNRGRTGELFFGEGSRLTVL.

This clonotype was recorded a few times. The chain has TRBV6-5 and TRBJ2-2; D possibly uses TRBD1 or TRBD2 (6 bases each). This CDR3 region has 16 residues. Germline V gene data show CDR1 as MNHEY and CDR2 as SVGAGI. V shed 4 bases and J shed 6 bases, with 18 bases lying between them. CDR3: CASSSLTARGPGELFF. Here the CDR3 DNA reads TGTGCCAGCAGTTCCTTGACTGCCCGGGGGCCCGGGGAGCTGTTTTTT.